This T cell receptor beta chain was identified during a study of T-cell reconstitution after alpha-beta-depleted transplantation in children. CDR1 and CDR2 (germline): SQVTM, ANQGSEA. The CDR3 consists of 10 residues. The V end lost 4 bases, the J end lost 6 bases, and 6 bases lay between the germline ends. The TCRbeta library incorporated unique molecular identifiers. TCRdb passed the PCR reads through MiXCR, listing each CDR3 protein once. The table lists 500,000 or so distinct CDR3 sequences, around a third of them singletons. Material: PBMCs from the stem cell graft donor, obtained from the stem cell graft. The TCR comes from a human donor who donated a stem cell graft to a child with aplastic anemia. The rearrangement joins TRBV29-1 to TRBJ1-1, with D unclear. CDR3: CSVGIPEAFF. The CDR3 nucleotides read TGCAGCGTTGGCATCCCTGAAGCTTTCTTT.